This section outlines one TCR beta chain sequence together with its context. Its antigen is unknown. Base qualities are missing; no much larger clone stands one base away. This specimen belongs to a study of cytomegalovirus exposure and HLA in healthy donors (dated 2017 in TCRdb). With regard to the full study: An earlier analysis of 587 of the donors reported 276 Gb of sequence data and about 120 million unique TCR beta sequences obtained from about 170 million T cells. Rather than drawing on any new phenotypic data, the later analysis identified candidate immune exposures from TCR beta sequences and the way those sequences occurred across donors. To predict cytomegalovirus infection status, the study combined high-throughput TCR immunosequencing, statistical association of individual TCRs with disease status, and machine learning. An early release that covered around 590 HLA-typed donors contained approximately 300 gigabases of sequencing data and about 84 million unique TCR sequences. To decide whether each TCR beta V gene segment behaved as functional or pseudogenic, an earlier analysis of approximately 590 of the donors relied on high-throughput TCR beta sequencing. Roughly 5 DR-DQ haplotypes were handled as single units for association and clustering, since linkage in the cohort was strong. All discovery cohort repertoires had been generated using a single sequencing platform. A later genetic analysis took genome-wide SNP genotypes for about three fifths of the 666 donors and used that subset as a discovery cohort. Donor age, sex, ethnicity and CMV serostatus were compiled together with the repertoire data. Among the roughly 400 genotyped donors, roughly 80% belonged to the genetic ancestry cluster associated with self-reported Caucasian donors. Across 398 genotyped donors of the cohort, an average of about 240,000 unique TCR beta nucleotide sequences per donor were sequenced, and approximately 17% of those sequences were non-productive. HLA typing included class I and class II loci at four-digit resolution. A later analysis re-examined previously published TCR beta repertoires from more than 650 donors and added high-resolution HLA genotyping to investigate patterns of TCR occurrence. The study profiled the T cell repertoires of under 700 subjects by immunosequencing and related them to cytomegalovirus serostatus. A separate validation cohort of roughly 110 different subjects was used in addition to the roughly 700-subject first cohort. The study aimed to test whether cataloging public T cell receptors could reveal signatures of past pathogen exposure. The number of donors typed differed by locus, with 629-630 for A, B, C, DRB1 and DQB1, more than 500 for DQA1, 606 for DPA1, and some 470 for DPB1.

General conclusions and limits of the study: In vitro tests confirmed that a few of the cytomegalovirus-associated TCR beta chains recognize cytomegalovirus antigens. This cohort had only TCR beta chains sequenced, and the lack of alpha or paired-chain data limited which features could be detected. Immune exposure information for the cohort was limited to CMV serostatus. The classifier was reported to diagnose cytomegalovirus status with high specificity and sensitivity in both the original cohort and the validation cohort. In a later analysis, several top co-occurrence clusters were reported to appear linked to parvovirus B19, influenza, CMV and Epstein-Barr virus. According to a later analysis, TCR association rates differed among HLA loci, with DRB1 alleles showing the most associated TCRs and HLA-C alleles showing the fewest. Linkage disequilibrium might explain the correlated functional status among segregating V segments, but an unknown experimental factor could not be excluded. In a later analysis, HLA-associated TCR beta chains showed more clonal expansion and lower generation probabilities than non-associated chains that were equally common. The earlier analysis of around 600 of the donors excluded fewer than 20 rarely observed V segments, including chromosome 9 orphons, because counts were too low. Strong co-occurrence of HLA alleles, especially DR and DQ, made assigning TCR associations to individual alleles difficult. A total of around 150 TCR beta chains were listed by the study as associated with cytomegalovirus. A later genetic analysis reported fewer N-insertions in productive TCRs among donors in an Asian-associated ancestry cluster than the roughly 700-donor mean. A further reported finding was that TCR beta sequences accurately predicted the HLA-A and HLA-B alleles for most subjects in the first cohort. A cluster of highly shared sequence variants was judged likely to be a technical artifact of the sequencing pipeline. The authors suggested that the approach could potentially be generalized to other disease states and immunological phenotypes. The presence/absence analyses assumed that sequencing depth was roughly uniform across donors, and that assumption may not be true. Across donors, most TCR sequences were observed very rarely, whereas some public TCRs were present in many individuals. Because the 87-base-pair reads could not distinguish some IMGT-functional V segments, including TRBV6-2 and TRBV6-3, those segments were excluded. An association between a missense DCLRE1C variant and V-gene and J-gene trimming of TCR beta chains was found in a later genetic analysis and replicated in an independent cohort. In an earlier analysis of 587 of the donors, most TCR beta V segments appeared in productive rearrangements about 87% or about 30% of the time, broadly matching IMGT annotations. According to a later analysis, most CMV-associated TCR beta chains appeared to be HLA-restricted, and the HLA associations seemed to be driven largely by CMV exposure. HLA typing was unavailable for some donors at each locus, so association tests used only the typed subset. Specific HLA alleles were associated with some 15,000 TCR beta sequences at a false discovery rate of 0.05 in a later analysis.

Library preparation employed the immunoSEQ multiplex PCR assay. For the multiplex PCR, a mixture combining 60 forward primers for TCR Vbeta segments and 13 reverse primers for TCR Jbeta segments was used. The CDR3 region of rearranged TCR beta genes was amplified from genomic DNA by a multiplex PCR assay. Amplified TCR beta libraries were sequenced as 87-base-pair reads on the Illumina HiSeq System. The original pipeline was this. A later analysis tallied 80 million to 95 million unique TCR beta chains across the approximately 670 repertoires, and about 12 million of those chains were shared by two or more donors. Raw reads were error-corrected and collapsed into unique sequences by a nearest-neighbor algorithm in which closely related sequences were merged to remove PCR and sequencing errors. CDR3 sequences were aligned to IMGT reference sequences to assign V, D and J gene segments. For a sequence to be retained, a match of at least six nucleotides to both a V gene segment and a J gene segment was required. A rearrangement was called productive if the CDR3 had no stop codons and remained in frame with V and J, and every other rearrangement was called non-productive. CDR3 was defined by IMGT convention, running from the second conserved V-encoded cysteine to the conserved J-encoded phenylalanine. Sequences without an unambiguous match to a single V gene segment were excluded from the earlier analysis of a few hundred of the donors. In an earlier analysis of approximately 550 of the donors, V segments were called functional above 56.7% productive rearrangements and were called segregating when the between-donor standard deviation exceeded 5%. A statistical classification framework was developed to diagnose cytomegalovirus status using the catalog of TCR beta chain sequences. In a later analysis, V and J genes were assigned by comparing TCR nucleotide sequences against IMGT/GENE-DB human TR gene sequences. Using the TCRdist pipeline, a later analysis assigned CDR3 sequences along with most-parsimonious VDJ recombination scenarios. A later analysis defined each TCR beta chain by its CDR3 amino acid sequence plus V-gene family, and excluded reads lacking a unique V-gene family. In a later analysis, around 650 highly shared, low-generation-probability nucleotide sequences were removed to address suspected cross-contamination and a sequencing artifact. For each public chain, a later analysis derived a clonal expansion index from normalized ranks of inferred template counts within each repertoire. In a later analysis, generation probabilities were computed with a VDJ recombination model fitted to out-of-frame rearrangements, and the resulting probabilities were checked against IGoR. Hypergeometric tests were used in a later analysis to score TCR-TCR, TCR-HLA and TCR-CMV co-occurrence, with a repertoire-size bias correction applied to the TCR pairs. A later analysis estimated false discovery rates by permuting HLA or CMV assignments 20 times. A later analysis grouped co-occurring TCRs with DBSCAN, adding TCRdist sequence similarity when clustering within HLA-allele-positive subsets. For co-occurrence clustering, repertoires with fewer than 30,000 or more than 120,000 public chains were excluded, along with five repertoires with anomalous nucleotide sharing. TCRdb carries this immuneACCESS record with in-frame sequences only. Its versions omit some clonotypes, under half of them owing to an unresolved V gene in the studies checked, with the rest unexplained. Clone size and the V and J calls come from that table; the DNA yielded D and trimming. A total of about 89,000 clones appear in this sample, around 64% of them only once. Roughly 2.2% of the sample is held by the ten biggest clonotypes.

Including the terminal cysteine and phenylalanine, the CDR3 comprises 12 residues. Only the CDR3 region is kept as DNA, spanning 36 bases read in frame from base 1. V loses 1 base, J loses 7 bases, and the germline ends lie 5 bases apart. CDR1 SGHTA and CDR2 FQGNSA are derived from the germline V gene. The cohort was made up of 666 healthy bone marrow donors. All cohort members were sampled while nominally healthy, although unrecorded immune exposures were likely present. The donor was CMV seronegative and was included in the group of over 300 seronegative cohort members. A peripheral blood sample was provided by each donor, and peripheral blood mononuclear cells were used for TCR beta sequencing. Genomic DNA was extracted from the blood cell samples with the Qiagen DNeasy Blood Extraction Kit.

Material for sequencing was PBMCs. The rearranged segments are TRBV7-2 and TRBJ1-5; no confident D gene assignment can be made. The source of this sequence is a man in his thirties or forties in good health and CMV-seronegative. The DNA sequence is as follows: TGTGCCAGCAGCTTAGATATCCAGCCCCAGCATTTT. This translates into CASSLDIQPQHF.